The source of this T cell receptor beta chain is a study of T cells in Graves' hyperthyroidism and ophthalmopathy. The TCR beta CDR3 regions underwent amplification using RNA transcripts as the source. The TCR CDR3 first-round RT-PCR relied on the HTBI primer set. A single record per CDR3 protein comes from TCRdb applying MiXCR to the multiplex PCR reads. The sample has 700,000 or so distinct CDR3 sequences, 16% seen once; the top ten hold around 7.7%. Patients between 18 and 65 years old had hyperthyroidism, newly diagnosed and lasting under 2 months. This clonotype was observed at least ten times. The CDR3 covers 13 residues. The germline V and J ends were trimmed by 1 base and 4 bases, with 7 bases remaining between them. Looked up from germline, CDR1 is PRHDT and CDR2 is FYEKMQ (reference sequence).

The rearrangement uses TRBV13 and TRBJ1-1; TRBD1 might be the D (5 bases). Sequencing was done on a sample of blood. The clonotype was recovered from a young man with Graves' hyperthyroidism. CDR3 protein: CASSLEGVTEAFF. CDR3 sequence (DNA): TGTGCCAGCAGCTTAGAAGGGGTCACTGAAGCTTTCTTT.